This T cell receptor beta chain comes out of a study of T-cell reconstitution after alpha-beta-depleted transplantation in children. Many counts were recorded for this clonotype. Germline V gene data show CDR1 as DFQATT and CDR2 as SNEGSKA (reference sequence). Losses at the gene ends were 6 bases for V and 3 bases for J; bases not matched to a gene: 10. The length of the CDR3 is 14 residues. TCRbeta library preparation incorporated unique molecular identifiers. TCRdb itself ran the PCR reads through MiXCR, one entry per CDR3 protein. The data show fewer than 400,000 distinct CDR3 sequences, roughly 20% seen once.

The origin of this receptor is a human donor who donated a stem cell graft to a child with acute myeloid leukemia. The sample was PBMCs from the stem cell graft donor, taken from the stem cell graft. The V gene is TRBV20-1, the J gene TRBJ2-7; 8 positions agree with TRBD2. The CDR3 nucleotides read TGCAGTGCCGCCGGGACTAGAGACCTCTACGAGCAGTACTTC. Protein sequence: CSAAGTRDLYEQYF.